The following is a T cell receptor (beta chain) sequence with its context. This sample is drawn from a study of blood T cell repertoires in COVID-19. V was trimmed by 7 bases and J by 5 bases, leaving 18 bases between them. The germline gives CDR1 SQVTM, CDR2 ANQGSEA. The CDR3 totals 14 residues. As handled by the study authors: Estimated nucleated cell counts came from reference gene primer amplification. Profiled with immunoSEQ multiplex PCR; TCRdb holds only in-frame clones, not every one. V and J calls and clone size are those listed in that table; D and trimming were worked out from the DNA. The sample yields about 380,000 clones, 85% seen once.

The chain has TRBV29-1 and TRBJ2-1; the D gene is possibly TRBD2 (5 bases). The sequence was collected from a woman younger than 35 with acute or convalescent COVID-19. The specimen was peripheral blood. CDR3 region: CSARRLALNNEQFF. CDR3 DNA: TGCAGCGCCAGGAGGCTAGCCCTCAACAATGAGCAGTTCTTC.